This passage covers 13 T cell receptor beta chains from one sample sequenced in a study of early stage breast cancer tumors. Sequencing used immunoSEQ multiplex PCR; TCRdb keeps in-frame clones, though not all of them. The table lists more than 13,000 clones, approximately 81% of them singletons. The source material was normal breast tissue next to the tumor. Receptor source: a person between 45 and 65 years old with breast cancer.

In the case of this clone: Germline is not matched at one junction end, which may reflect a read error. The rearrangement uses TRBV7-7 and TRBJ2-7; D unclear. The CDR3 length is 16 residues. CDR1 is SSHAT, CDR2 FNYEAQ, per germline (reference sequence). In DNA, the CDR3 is TGTGCTAGCAGCTTTCCCTCAGTTACCCGTGACTACGAGCAGTACTTC. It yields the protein CASSFPSVTRDYEQYF.

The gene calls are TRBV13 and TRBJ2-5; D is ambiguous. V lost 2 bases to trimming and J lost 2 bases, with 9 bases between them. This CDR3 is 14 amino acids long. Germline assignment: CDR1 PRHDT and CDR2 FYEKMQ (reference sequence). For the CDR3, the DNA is TGTGCCAGCAGCTTACCCGGGTTTCAAGAGACCCAGTACTTC. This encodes CASSLPGFQETQYF.

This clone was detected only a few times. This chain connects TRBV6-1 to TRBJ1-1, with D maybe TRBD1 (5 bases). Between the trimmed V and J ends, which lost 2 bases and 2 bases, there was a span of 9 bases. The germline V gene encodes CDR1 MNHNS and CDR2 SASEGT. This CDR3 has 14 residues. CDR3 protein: CASSEIDSNTEAFF. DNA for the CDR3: TGTGCCAGCAGTGAAATTGACAGCAACACTGAAGCTTTCTTT.

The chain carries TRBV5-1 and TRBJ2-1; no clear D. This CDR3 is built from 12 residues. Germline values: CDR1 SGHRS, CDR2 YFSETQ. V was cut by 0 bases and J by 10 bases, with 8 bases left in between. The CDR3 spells CASSLVSSEQFF. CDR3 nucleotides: TGCGCCAGCAGCTTGGTTTCGAGCGAGCAGTTCTTC.

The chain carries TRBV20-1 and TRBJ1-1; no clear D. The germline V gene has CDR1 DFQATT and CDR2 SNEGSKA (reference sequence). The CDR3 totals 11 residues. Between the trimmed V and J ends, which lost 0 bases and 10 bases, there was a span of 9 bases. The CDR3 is CSAREGWGAFF. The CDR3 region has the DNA TGCAGTGCTAGAGAAGGCTGGGGAGCTTTCTTT.

The CDR3 coding sequence is TGTGCCAGCAGCGCCTCGGGCGGACCAGATACGCAGTATTTT. Its translation: CASSASGGPDTQYF. The rearrangement joins TRBV5-4 to TRBJ2-3; D is unresolved. Germline CDR1 reads SGHNT; CDR2 reads YYREEE (reference sequence). The CDR3 runs 14 residues. Deletions cut 4 bases from V and 4 bases from J, with 13 bases between. Complete variable domain (other parts from reference TRBV5-4 and TRBJ2-3): ETGVTQSPTHLIKTRGQQVTLRCSSQSGHNTVSWYQQALGQGPQFIFQYYREEENGRGNFPPRFSGLQFPNYSSELNVNALELDDSALYLCASSASGGPDTQYFGPGTRLTVL.

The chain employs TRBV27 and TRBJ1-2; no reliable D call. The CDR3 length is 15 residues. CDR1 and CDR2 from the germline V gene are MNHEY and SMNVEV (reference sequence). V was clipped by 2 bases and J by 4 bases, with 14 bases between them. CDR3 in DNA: TGTGCCAGCAGTTTAGGGCTTCCAGCTTCCTATGGCTACACCTTC. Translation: CASSLGLPASYGYTF.

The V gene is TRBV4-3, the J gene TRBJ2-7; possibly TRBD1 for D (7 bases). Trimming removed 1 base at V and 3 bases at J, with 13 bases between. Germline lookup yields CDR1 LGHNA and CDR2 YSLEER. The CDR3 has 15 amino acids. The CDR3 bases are TGCGCCAGCAGCCAAGCTACAGGGGACTTCTACGAGCAGTACTTC. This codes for CASSQATGDFYEQYF.

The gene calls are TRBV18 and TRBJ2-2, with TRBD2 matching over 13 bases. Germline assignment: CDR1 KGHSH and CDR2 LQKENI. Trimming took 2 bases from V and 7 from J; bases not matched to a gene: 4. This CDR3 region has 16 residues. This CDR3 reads CASSPRGLAGFGELFF. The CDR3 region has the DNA TGTGCCAGCTCACCAAGGGGACTAGCGGGATTCGGGGAGCTGTTTTTT. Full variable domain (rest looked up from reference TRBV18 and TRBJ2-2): NAGVMQNPRHLVRRRGQEARLRCSPMKGHSHVYWYRQLPEEGLKFMVYLQKENIIDESGMPKERFSAEFPKEGPSILRIQQVVRGDSAAYFCASSPRGLAGFGELFFGEGSRLTVL.

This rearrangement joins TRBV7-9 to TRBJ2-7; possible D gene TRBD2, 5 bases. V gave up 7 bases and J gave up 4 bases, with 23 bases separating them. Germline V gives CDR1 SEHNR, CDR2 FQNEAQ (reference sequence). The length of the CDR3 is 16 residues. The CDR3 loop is CASKSGGSSPDYEQYF. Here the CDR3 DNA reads TGTGCCAGCAAAAGCGGTGGGTCCTCCCCGGATTACGAGCAGTACTTC.

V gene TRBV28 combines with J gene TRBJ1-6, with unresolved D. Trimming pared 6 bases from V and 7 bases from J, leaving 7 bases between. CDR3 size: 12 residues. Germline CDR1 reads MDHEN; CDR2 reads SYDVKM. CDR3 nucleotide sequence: TGTGCCAGCAGAGACCGGAATTCACCCCTCCACTTT. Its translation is CASRDRNSPLHF.

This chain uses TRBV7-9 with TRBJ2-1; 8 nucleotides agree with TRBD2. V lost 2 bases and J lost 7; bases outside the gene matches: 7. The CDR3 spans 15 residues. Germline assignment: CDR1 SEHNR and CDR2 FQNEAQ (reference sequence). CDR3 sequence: CASSLMAGGQNEQFF. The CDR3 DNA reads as TGTGCCAGCAGCTTAATGGCGGGAGGTCAAAATGAGCAGTTCTTC.

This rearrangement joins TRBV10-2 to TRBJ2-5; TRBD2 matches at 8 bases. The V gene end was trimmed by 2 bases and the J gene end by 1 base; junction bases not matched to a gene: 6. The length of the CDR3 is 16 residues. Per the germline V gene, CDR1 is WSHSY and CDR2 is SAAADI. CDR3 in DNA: TGCGCCAGCAGTGAGGGCGGGGGGTGGTCCCAAGAGACCCAGTACTTC. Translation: CASSEGGGWSQETQYF.